A selection of T cell receptor beta chains follows, all from one sample in a study of blood T cell repertoires in COVID-19. Assay: immunoSEQ multiplex PCR; the TCRdb copy retains only in-frame clones and omits some. The sample consists of around 190,000 clones, roughly 83% of them appearing once. Sequenced material: peripheral blood. These receptors were obtained from a human donor in a cohort sampled during active COVID-19. CDR3s include the opening cysteine and the closing phenylalanine or tryptophan. A D gene is named only where the DNA matches it firmly. Only some rows state a clone size, as once, few, many or a class for expanded clones.

clone_size: NA; j_call: TRBJ2-7; v_call: TRBV6-4; d_call: NA; cdr3_nt: TGTGCCAGCAGGGAAGACTTTAGCTCCTACGAGCAGTACTTC; cdr3_aa: CASREDFSSYEQYF
clone_size: NA; j_call: TRBJ1-2; v_call: TRBV14; d_call: NA; cdr3_nt: TGTGCCAGCAGTAGAGAGTATTATGGCTACACCTTC; cdr3_aa: CASSREYYGYTF
clone_size: NA; j_call: TRBJ2-6; v_call: TRBV28; d_call: NA; cdr3_nt: TGTGCCAGCAAGGAGGGTAGCCGCTCTGGGGCCAACGTCCTGACTTTC; cdr3_aa: CASKEGSRSGANVLTF
clone_size: NA; j_call: TRBJ2-3; v_call: TRBV11-3; d_call: TRBD2; cdr3_nt: TGTGCCAGCACCTTGGGTGGGACTACCACAGATACGCAGTATTTT; cdr3_aa: CASTLGGTTTDTQYF
clone_size: NA; j_call: TRBJ1-6; v_call: TRBV6-8; d_call: TRBD1; cdr3_nt: TGTGCCAGCAGTTTCGGGACAGGGAAACGTAATTCACCCCTCCACTTT; cdr3_aa: CASSFGTGKRNSPLHF
clone_size: NA; j_call: TRBJ2-2; v_call: TRBV10-1; d_call: TRBD1; cdr3_nt: TGCGCCAGCAGTGTGGGACAGGGAAACACCGGGGAGCTGTTTTTT; cdr3_aa: CASSVGQGNTGELFF
clone_size: NA; j_call: TRBJ1-5; v_call: TRBV3-1/TRBV3-2; d_call: NA; cdr3_nt: TGTGCCAGCAGCCAAATGGGAGTCGGGGGTCAGCCCCAGCATTTT; cdr3_aa: CASSQMGVGGQPQHF
clone_size: few; j_call: TRBJ2-7; v_call: TRBV7-3; d_call: TRBD2; cdr3_nt: TGTGCCAGCAGCCCCCAGGGACTAGCGGGGGGTTACGAGCAGTACTTC; cdr3_aa: CASSPQGLAGGYEQYF
clone_size: NA; j_call: TRBJ1-5; v_call: TRBV7-8; d_call: NA; cdr3_nt: TGTGCCAGCAGCTTAGATCAGGGCAATAGCAATCAGCCCCAGCATTTT; cdr3_aa: CASSLDQGNSNQPQHF
clone_size: few; j_call: TRBJ2-7; v_call: TRBV7-9; d_call: TRBD2; cdr3_nt: TGTGCCAGCAGCCCCGGGTTAGCGGGGTCCTACGAGCAGTACTTC; cdr3_aa: CASSPGLAGSYEQYF
clone_size: once; j_call: TRBJ2-3; v_call: TRBV7-3; d_call: NA; cdr3_nt: TGTGCCAGCAGCCCCGGTGAGGCCACAGATACGCAGTATTTT; cdr3_aa: CASSPGEATDTQYF
clone_size: few; j_call: TRBJ2-7; v_call: TRBV6-5; d_call: TRBD1; cdr3_nt: TGTGCCAGCAGTTCGCCGGGACAGGGGTCCTACGAGCAGTACTTC; cdr3_aa: CASSSPGQGSYEQYF
clone_size: NA; j_call: TRBJ1-4; v_call: TRBV15; d_call: NA; cdr3_nt: TGTGCCACCAGCAGAGATAAGGGACAAAACGAAAAACTGTTTTTT; cdr3_aa: CATSRDKGQNEKLFF
clone_size: NA; j_call: TRBJ2-2; v_call: TRBV6-5; d_call: NA; cdr3_nt: TGTGCCAGCAGTTACTTTGGCAGACTCACCGGGGAGCTGTTTTTT; cdr3_aa: CASSYFGRLTGELFF
clone_size: NA; j_call: TRBJ2-3; v_call: TRBV28; d_call: TRBD2; cdr3_nt: TGTGCCAGCACTGACCTAGCGGGAGTTGTTACGCAGTATTTT; cdr3_aa: CASTDLAGVVTQYF
clone_size: few; j_call: TRBJ1-4; v_call: TRBV7-3; d_call: NA; cdr3_nt: TGTGCCAGCAGCTTAGGCGGGGGCGCCAATGAAAAACTGTTTTTT; cdr3_aa: CASSLGGGANEKLFF
clone_size: NA; j_call: TRBJ1-1; v_call: TRBV10-3; d_call: NA; cdr3_nt: TGTGCCATCAGTGGTGGCGGCATGAACACTGAAGCTTTCTTT; cdr3_aa: CAISGGGMNTEAFF
clone_size: NA; j_call: TRBJ1-4; v_call: TRBV18; d_call: NA; cdr3_nt: TGTGCCAGCTCCCCATCGCAGGGAACTGAAAAACTGTTTTTT; cdr3_aa: CASSPSQGTEKLFF
clone_size: NA; j_call: TRBJ2-7; v_call: TRBV7-2; d_call: TRBD2; cdr3_nt: TGTGCCAGCAGCACCCGGACTAGCGGGAGTAGCGAGCAGTACTTC; cdr3_aa: CASSTRTSGSSEQYF
clone_size: once; j_call: TRBJ1-6; v_call: TRBV7-9; d_call: NA; cdr3_nt: TGTGCCAGCAGCTCGGACAGCCTGAGCTCCTATAATTCACCCCTCCACTTT; cdr3_aa: CASSSDSLSSYNSPLHF
clone_size: NA; j_call: TRBJ2-7; v_call: TRBV7-2; d_call: NA; cdr3_nt: TGTGCCAGCAGCCTCTGGAGCGAGCAGTACTTC; cdr3_aa: CASSLWSEQYF
clone_size: NA; j_call: TRBJ2-1; v_call: TRBV27; d_call: NA; cdr3_nt: TGTGCCAGCACGCCAGCGGGCGCCTACAATGAGCAGTTCTTC; cdr3_aa: CASTPAGAYNEQFF
clone_size: NA; j_call: TRBJ2-6; v_call: TRBV24-1; d_call: NA; cdr3_nt: TGTGCCACCAGTGACCCCAGGGCCAGGGGAGGGGCCAACGTCCTGACTTTC; cdr3_aa: CATSDPRARGGANVLTF
clone_size: NA; j_call: TRBJ1-5; v_call: TRBV10-3; d_call: TRBD1; cdr3_nt: TGTGCCATCGCCGAGACAGGGGGCAATCAGCCCCAGCATTTT; cdr3_aa: CAIAETGGNQPQHF
clone_size: NA; j_call: TRBJ1-2; v_call: TRBV5-1; d_call: NA; cdr3_nt: TGCGCCAGCAGCTTGGGGCCGGGCTATGGCTACACCTTC; cdr3_aa: CASSLGPGYGYTF
clone_size: NA; j_call: TRBJ2-2; v_call: TRBV25-1; d_call: TRBD1; cdr3_nt: TGTGCCAGCAGTGCCCAGGGGGCGTACACCGGGGAGCTGTTTTTT; cdr3_aa: CASSAQGAYTGELFF
clone_size: NA; j_call: TRBJ2-1; v_call: TRBV5-1; d_call: TRBD2; cdr3_nt: TGCGCCAGCAGCCCGACTAGCGGGAGAAGCTACAATGAGCAGTTCTTC; cdr3_aa: CASSPTSGRSYNEQFF
clone_size: NA; j_call: TRBJ1-1; v_call: TRBV7-9; d_call: NA; cdr3_nt: TGTGCCAGCAGCTCGGGGGCGGGGGATGGTGAAGCTTTCTTT; cdr3_aa: CASSSGAGDGEAFF
clone_size: NA; j_call: TRBJ1-5; v_call: TRBV27; d_call: TRBD1; cdr3_nt: TGTGCCAGCAGTCCGGGACAGGCCCCGGAGCCCCAGCATTTT; cdr3_aa: CASSPGQAPEPQHF
clone_size: NA; j_call: TRBJ2-7; v_call: TRBV12-3/TRBV12-4; d_call: NA; cdr3_nt: TGTGCCAGCAGTTTGGGGGACACCTACGAGCAGTACTTC; cdr3_aa: CASSLGDTYEQYF
clone_size: NA; j_call: TRBJ1-2; v_call: TRBV28; d_call: NA; cdr3_nt: TGTGCCAGCAGGCGCGCTGACTATGGCTACACCTTC; cdr3_aa: CASRRADYGYTF
clone_size: NA; j_call: TRBJ2-5; v_call: TRBV23-1; d_call: TRBD1; cdr3_nt: TGCGCCAGCAGTCAAGGACAGGGCAGAGAGACCCAGTACTTC; cdr3_aa: CASSQGQGRETQYF
clone_size: NA; j_call: TRBJ2-4; v_call: TRBV6-2/TRBV6-3; d_call: TRBD2; cdr3_nt: TGTGCCAGCAGCCCCGGGGGGGCGGTGGCCAAAAACATTCAGTACTTC; cdr3_aa: CASSPGGAVAKNIQYF
clone_size: NA; j_call: TRBJ2-7; v_call: TRBV19; d_call: TRBD1; cdr3_nt: TGTGCCAGTAGTCCCCGGGGGACAGGGGGGAACGAGCAGTACTTC; cdr3_aa: CASSPRGTGGNEQYF
clone_size: NA; j_call: TRBJ2-3; v_call: TRBV2; d_call: TRBD2; cdr3_nt: TGTGCCAGCAGGGCCGGGACTAGCGGGATTTATACGCAGTATTTT; cdr3_aa: CASRAGTSGIYTQYF
clone_size: NA; j_call: TRBJ1-2; v_call: TRBV7-6; d_call: NA; cdr3_nt: TGTGCCAGCAGCTTTTTACAGTCTTATGGCTACACCTTC; cdr3_aa: CASSFLQSYGYTF
clone_size: NA; j_call: TRBJ1-1; v_call: TRBV6-5; d_call: NA; cdr3_nt: TGTGCCAGCAGTTACTCACAGCTGAACACTGAAGCTTTCTTT; cdr3_aa: CASSYSQLNTEAFF
clone_size: NA; j_call: TRBJ1-1; v_call: TRBV7-9; d_call: NA; cdr3_nt: TGTGCCAGCAGCCTTGCGGGGGCAGGCACTGAAGCTTTCTTT; cdr3_aa: CASSLAGAGTEAFF
clone_size: NA; j_call: TRBJ2-1; v_call: TRBV3-1/TRBV3-2; d_call: NA; cdr3_nt: TGTGCCAGCAGCCAAACGTCCTACCAGTTCTTC; cdr3_aa: CASSQTSYQFF
clone_size: NA; j_call: TRBJ2-1; v_call: TRBV6-2/TRBV6-3; d_call: TRBD1; cdr3_nt: TGTGCCAGCAGCCCGGACAGGGTGAATGAGCAGTTCTTC; cdr3_aa: CASSPDRVNEQFF
clone_size: NA; j_call: TRBJ2-7; v_call: TRBV19; d_call: TRBD2; cdr3_nt: TGTGCCAGTAGTTTAGCGGGAGAGACGTACGAGCAGTACTTC; cdr3_aa: CASSLAGETYEQYF
clone_size: NA; j_call: TRBJ2-1; v_call: TRBV18; d_call: TRBD2; cdr3_nt: TGTGCCAGCTCACCGGGACTAGCGTTCGATGAGCAGTTCTTC; cdr3_aa: CASSPGLAFDEQFF
clone_size: NA; j_call: TRBJ2-7; v_call: TRBV19; d_call: NA; cdr3_nt: TGTGCCAGTAGTATAGGAGGGGGTTCCCTCTACGAGCAGTACTTC; cdr3_aa: CASSIGGGSLYEQYF
clone_size: NA; j_call: TRBJ2-4; v_call: TRBV7-9; d_call: TRBD2; cdr3_nt: TGTGCCAGCAGCTTAGGTAGCGGGAGGGTGGTCATTCAGTACTTC; cdr3_aa: CASSLGSGRVVIQYF
clone_size: NA; j_call: TRBJ1-1; v_call: TRBV3-1/TRBV3-2; d_call: TRBD1; cdr3_nt: TGTGCCAGCAGCCCGGACAGGGGAGGTCTCAGTACTGAAGCTTTCTTT; cdr3_aa: CASSPDRGGLSTEAFF
clone_size: NA; j_call: TRBJ1-4; v_call: TRBV6-5; d_call: NA; cdr3_nt: TGTGCCAGCAGTTACTCGACAGGAGAAAAACTGTTTTTT; cdr3_aa: CASSYSTGEKLFF
clone_size: NA; j_call: TRBJ1-2; v_call: TRBV21-1; d_call: NA; cdr3_nt: TGTGCCAGCAGCAAAGGGACAGGGTTTAAAGGGGGCTATGGCTACACCTTC; cdr3_aa: CASSKGTGFKGGYGYTF
clone_size: few; j_call: TRBJ1-4; v_call: TRBV2; d_call: TRBD1; cdr3_nt: TGTGCCAGCAGCGCCGGGCCAGGGGGAGAAAAACTGTTTTTT; cdr3_aa: CASSAGPGGEKLFF
clone_size: NA; j_call: TRBJ1-2; v_call: TRBV19; d_call: TRBD1; cdr3_nt: TGTGCCAGTAGTATGGCCTTATCGACAGGGGCAGGCTACACCTTC; cdr3_aa: CASSMALSTGAGYTF
clone_size: NA; j_call: TRBJ1-5; v_call: TRBV6-2/TRBV6-3; d_call: NA; cdr3_nt: TGTGCCAGCAGTTACGACGGGAACAGCAATCAGCCCCAGCATTTT; cdr3_aa: CASSYDGNSNQPQHF
clone_size: NA; j_call: TRBJ2-7; v_call: TRBV7-2; d_call: TRBD2; cdr3_nt: TGTGCCAGCAGCTTAGCGCGGGGGGGCAACTACGAGCAGTACTTC; cdr3_aa: CASSLARGGNYEQYF
clone_size: once; j_call: TRBJ2-7; v_call: TRBV4-3; d_call: TRBD1; cdr3_nt: TGCGCCAGCAGCCAAGAGGTCGGGACAGGGTCCTCCTACGAGCAGTACTTC; cdr3_aa: CASSQEVGTGSSYEQYF
clone_size: once; j_call: TRBJ1-2; v_call: TRBV6-4; d_call: NA; cdr3_nt: TGTGCCAGCAGTGATGCCGGGGCTAACTATGGCTACACCTTC; cdr3_aa: CASSDAGANYGYTF
clone_size: NA; j_call: TRBJ2-1; v_call: TRBV29-1; d_call: TRBD1; cdr3_nt: TGCAGCGTTGATGCCGGACAGGGGCGTTTATCATACAATGAGCAGTTCTTC; cdr3_aa: CSVDAGQGRLSYNEQFF
clone_size: once; j_call: TRBJ2-5; v_call: TRBV11-2; d_call: TRBD2; cdr3_nt: TGTGCCAGCAGCTTAGGTTCGGGAAGGGGACTAGAAGGGACCCAGTACTTC; cdr3_aa: CASSLGSGRGLEGTQYF
clone_size: NA; j_call: TRBJ2-7; v_call: TRBV10-1; d_call: TRBD2; cdr3_nt: TGCGCCAGCACCGACGGGACTAGCGGGAGGAGCGAGCAGTACTTC; cdr3_aa: CASTDGTSGRSEQYF